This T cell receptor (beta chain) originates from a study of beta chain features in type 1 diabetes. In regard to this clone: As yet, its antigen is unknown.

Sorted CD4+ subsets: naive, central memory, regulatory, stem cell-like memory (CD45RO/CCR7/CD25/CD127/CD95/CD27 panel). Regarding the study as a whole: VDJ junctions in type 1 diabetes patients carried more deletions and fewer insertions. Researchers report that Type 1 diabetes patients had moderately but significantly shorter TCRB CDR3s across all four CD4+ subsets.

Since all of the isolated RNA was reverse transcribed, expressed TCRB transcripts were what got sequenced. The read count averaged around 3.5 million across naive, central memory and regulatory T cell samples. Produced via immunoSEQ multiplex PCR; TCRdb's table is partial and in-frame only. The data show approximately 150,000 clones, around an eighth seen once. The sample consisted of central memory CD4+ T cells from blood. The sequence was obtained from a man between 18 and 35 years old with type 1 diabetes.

This CDR3 reads CASSYSTPRALSTDTQYF. The CDR3 nucleotides are TGTGCCAGCAGCTATTCGACTCCTAGGGCCCTCAGCACAGATACGCAGTATTTT. This chain joins TRBV5-4 and TRBJ2-3; D is ambiguous. Germline CDR1 SGHNT, CDR2 YYREEE (reference sequence). CDR3 size: 18 residues. Between the trimmed V and J ends, which lost 3 bases and 0 bases, there was a span of 20 bases.